This T cell receptor (beta chain) was retrieved from a study of CXCR3-negative and CXCR3-positive naive CD8 T cells. A CD45RO-CCR7+CD27+CD95- phenotype identified naive CD8+ T cells. The study made its TRB cDNA libraries by 5' RACE, adding UMI labels. TCRdb reprocessed the 5' RACE reads and keeps a single row for each CDR3 protein, giving no DNA. The repertoire table contains about 62,000 distinct CDR3 sequences. This CDR3 region has 16 residues. Germline loops: CDR1 SEHNR, CDR2 FQNEAQ (reference sequence). The study, taken as a whole, reports: Both naive subsets, CXCR3-negative and CXCR3-positive, displayed similar TRBV-TRBJ usage, unlike memory cells.

As to this clonotype: As yet, its antigen is unknown.

The chain employs TRBV7-9 and TRBJ1-6; lacking DNA, the TRBD1 call made by TCRdb goes unchecked. This receptor was obtained from a human donor in good health. Some clones in this sample may be carry-over from other donors' samples. Sample: naive CXCR3- CD8+ T cells from blood. Subset: CD45RO-CCR7+CD27+CD95- naive CD8+ T cells lacking CXCR3 (TNR3-). This chain's CDR3 is CASDPERGLGNSPLHF. The full variable domain, completed using reference TRBV7-9 and TRBJ1-6, is DTGVSQNPRHKITKRGQNVTFRCDPISEHNRLYWYRQTLGQGPEFLTYFQNEAQLEKSRLLSDRFSAERPKGSFSTLEIQRTEQGDSAMYLCASDPERGLGNSPLHFGNGTRLTVT.